These 20 T cell receptor beta chains came from one sample sequenced in a study of cytomegalovirus exposure and HLA in healthy donors. A multiplex PCR was run with 60 Vbeta primers and 13 Jbeta primers. TCRdb keeps only in-frame clones here, not all; method: immunoSEQ multiplex PCR. The profile shows fewer than 250,000 clones, around 79% of them singletons. The sequenced material came from PBMCs. The receptors come from a man in his late teens or twenties in good health and CMV-seronegative.

The chain is built from TRBV19 and TRBJ1-5; the D gene is possibly TRBD1 (5 bases). The CDR3 is 15 residues long. The V gene lost 7 bases and the J gene lost 2 bases, with 15 bases spanning the gap. Germline values: CDR1 LNHDA, CDR2 SQIVND (reference sequence). The CDR3 DNA follows: TGTGCCAGTACCCTAGGGGTTGTGGGCAATCAGCCCCAGCATTTT. As protein: CASTLGVVGNQPQHF.

The chain joins TRBV5-1 to TRBJ2-1; TRBD2 matches at 16 bases. The CDR3 has 15 amino acids. Germline CDR1 is SGHRS and CDR2 is YFSETQ. V dropped 4 bases and J dropped 7; count of bases not matched to a gene: 2. CDR3 in DNA: TGCGCCAGCAGCGTGGGACTAGCGGGAGGGAATGAGCAGTTCTTC. Translated: CASSVGLAGGNEQFF.

The rearrangement uses TRBV9 and TRBJ2-7; 9 nucleotides align to TRBD2. CDR1 and CDR2 (germline): SGDLS, YYNGEE. V shed 4 bases, J shed 5 bases, and the junction held 10 bases outside the gene matches. CDR3 length: 15 amino acids. CDR3 sequence: CASSPRLAAVHEQYF. The CDR3 region has the DNA TGTGCCAGCAGCCCCCGACTAGCGGCGGTCCACGAGCAGTACTTC.

The chain couples TRBV18 to TRBJ2-7, with D possibly matching TRBD1 (5 bases). CDR1 is KGHSH and CDR2 is LQKENI in the germline V gene. The CDR3 consists of 13 residues. V shed 5 bases and J shed 2 bases, with 10 bases lying between them. The CDR3 region is CASSKGVTYEQYF. The CDR3 DNA reads TGTGCCAGCTCAAAAGGGGTCACCTACGAGCAGTACTTC.

This chain connects TRBV9 to TRBJ1-1, with 7 positions matching TRBD1. CDR1 and CDR2 (germline): SGDLS, YYNGEE. CDR3 length equals 15 residues. The V and J ends lost 2 bases and 5 bases, in that order; junction bases with no gene match: 9. CDR3 region: CASSVTGAKGTEAFF. As DNA, the CDR3 is TGTGCCAGCAGCGTTACAGGGGCCAAGGGGACTGAAGCTTTCTTT.

This clone was detected a few times. V and J are TRBV7-2 and TRBJ2-7; 11 nucleotides match TRBD2. Per the germline V gene, CDR1 is SGHTA and CDR2 is FQGNSA. The CDR3 is 17 amino acids. J gave up 0 bases and V 3 bases, and 7 bases lay outside the gene matches. The CDR3: CASSLDDLAGGSYEQYF. CDR3 coding DNA: TGTGCCAGCAGCTTGGATGATCTAGCGGGGGGCTCCTACGAGCAGTACTTC.

This clone was observed once. The chain carries TRBV7-6 and TRBJ2-7, with D perhaps matching TRBD2 (5 bases). CDR1 is SGHVS, CDR2 FNYEAQ, per germline. Trimming stripped 3 bases from V and 2 bases from J, with 8 bases between. The CDR3 totals 13 residues. Here the CDR3 DNA reads TGTGCCAGCAGCTTGAGCGGAGCCTACGAGCAGTACTTC. It translates to CASSLSGAYEQYF.

This clone was detected only once. The J gene is TRBJ2-7, the V gene TRBV7-2; D remains ambiguous. CDR3 length equals 12 residues. Between the trimmed V and J ends, which lost 1 base and 4 bases, there was a span of 5 bases. Germline lookup yields CDR1 SGHTA and CDR2 FQGNSA. The CDR3 spells CASSLERYEQYF. The CDR3 DNA follows: TGTGCCAGCAGCTTAGAGAGGTACGAGCAGTACTTC.

This clone was counted between two and nine times. This chain uses TRBV9 with TRBJ2-7; tentative D call: TRBD2 (5 bases). Germline V gives CDR1 SGDLS, CDR2 YYNGEE. The CDR3 consists of 13 residues. Trimming took 3 bases from V and 0 from J, leaving 7 bases between them. Written as DNA, the CDR3 is TGTGCCAGCAGCGCGACTACCTCCTACGAGCAGTACTTC. Its translation is CASSATTSYEQYF.

This chain connects TRBV7-9 to TRBJ1-2; D gene ambiguous. Trimming took off 1 base at V and 4 bases at J, with 13 bases between the two ends. This CDR3 contains 15 residues. Germline values: CDR1 SEHNR, CDR2 FQNEAQ (reference sequence). The CDR3 bases are TGTGCCAGCAGCTTAGGAGAGAGACTAAGCTATGGCTACACCTTC. Amino acid sequence: CASSLGERLSYGYTF.

This clone appeared a single time. The V gene is TRBV2, the J gene TRBJ2-5, with 11 bases lining up with TRBD2. The J call is doubtful: the DNA matches TRBJ2-7 better. The germline V gene encodes CDR1 SNHLY and CDR2 FYNNEI. The CDR3 covers 16 residues. The CDR3 protein is CASSIQGLAESYEQYF. DNA of the CDR3: TGTGCCAGCAGTATACAGGGACTAGCGGAATCCTACGAGCAGTACTTC.

J is TRBJ2-7 and V is TRBV7-2; 10 bases fit TRBD2. The germline V gene has CDR1 SGHTA and CDR2 FQGNSA. This CDR3 comprises 14 residues. V shed 3 bases and J 6 bases; nucleotides not matched to a gene: 5. CDR3 DNA: TGTGCCAGCAGCTTGTCAAGCGGGAGGGCCGAGCAGTACTTC. Residues: CASSLSSGRAEQYF.

The count of this clone is one. This chain uses TRBV19 with TRBJ1-1; 8 bases fit TRBD1. CDR3 length: 13 amino acids. Germline assignment: CDR1 LNHDA and CDR2 SQIVND (reference sequence). With 6 bases clipped from V and 4 bases from J, the junction kept 4 bases outside the gene matches. CDR3 region: CASRPTGGTEAFF. The CDR3 bases are TGTGCCAGTAGACCTACAGGGGGCACTGAAGCTTTCTTT.

V and J are TRBV5-1 and TRBJ2-3, with D possibly being TRBD1 (6 bases). Trimming left V 4 bases short and J 1 base short, with 13 bases between. The CDR3 is 15 residues long. Germline CDR1 reads SGHRS; CDR2 reads YFSETQ. The CDR3 loop is CASSEGGRGTDTQYF. The CDR3 DNA follows: TGCGCCAGCAGCGAAGGGGGAAGGGGCACAGATACGCAGTATTTT.

The chain uses TRBV4-3 and TRBJ1-4; no definite D call. Trimming removed 0 bases at V and 5 bases at J, with 16 bases between. The germline CDR1 and CDR2 sequences are LGHNA and YSLEER. CDR3 size: 17 residues. The CDR3 DNA is TGCGCCAGCAGCCAAGAGCCCGACAAGTCCCCAAATGAAAAACTGTTTTTT. Its translation: CASSQEPDKSPNEKLFF.

The chain uses TRBV28 and TRBJ2-7; a possible D gene is TRBD2 (6 bases). Per germline, CDR1 MDHEN and CDR2 SYDVKM. The CDR3 loop spans 15 amino acids. V was cut by 5 bases and J by 2 bases, with 16 bases left in between. The CDR3 DNA follows: TGTGCCAGCAGTCCCGGGACTCTCGCCACCTACGAGCAGTACTTC. This translates into CASSPGTLATYEQYF. The variable domain in full, completed from reference TRBV28 and TRBJ2-7, reads DVKVTQSSRYLVKRTGEKVFLECVQDMDHENMFWYRQDPGLGLRLIYFSYDVKMKEKGDIPEGYSVSREKKERFSLILESASTNQTSMYLCASSPGTLATYEQYFGPGTRLTVT.

This clone occurred a few times. The rearrangement uses TRBV9 and TRBJ2-7, with TRBD2 matching over 11 bases. This CDR3 comprises 18 residues. The germline CDR1 and CDR2 sequences are SGDLS and YYNGEE. V shed 0 bases, J shed 0 bases, and the junction held 8 bases outside the gene matches. The CDR3 is CASSVGTSGSLASYEQYF. For the CDR3, the DNA is TGTGCCAGCAGCGTAGGAACTAGCGGGAGTCTCGCCTCCTACGAGCAGTACTTC.

The V call is TRBV29-1, the J call TRBJ1-5; the match to TRBD1 covers 8 bases. V lost 4 bases, J lost 4 bases, and 6 bases stayed unmatched. The CDR3 totals 14 residues. Germline assignment: CDR1 SQVTM and CDR2 ANQGSEA. The CDR3 nucleotides read TGCAGCGTTGGGGAGGGACAGGCTAATCAGCCCCAGCATTTT. Amino acid sequence: CSVGEGQANQPQHF.

Turning to this clone: Germline is not matched at one junction end, which may reflect a read error. Other DNA sequences of this sample code for an identical CDR3. The J gene is TRBJ1-6, the V gene TRBV7-2; D is possibly TRBD1 (5 bases). Germline V gives CDR1 SGHTA, CDR2 FQGNSA. The CDR3 has 17 residues. The CDR3 loop reads CASSLVPPGLGNSPLHF. The CDR3 DNA reads as TGTGCCAGCAGCTTAGTTCCTCCGGGACTGGGAAATTCGCCCCTCCACTTT. The full variable domain, with the rest looked up from reference TRBV7-2 and TRBJ1-6, is GAGVSQSPSNKVTEKGKDVELRCDPISGHTALYWYRQSLGQGLEFLIYFQGNSAPDKSGLPSDRFSAERTGGSVSTLTIQRTQQEDSAVYLCASSLVPPGLGNSPLHFGNGTRLTVT.

The rearrangement links TRBV7-9 to TRBJ2-3; TRBD2 aligns across 10 bases. J gave up 6 bases and V 5 bases, and 11 bases lay outside the gene matches. Germline CDR1 SEHNR, CDR2 FQNEAQ (reference sequence). The CDR3 is 16 residues long. CDR3 residues: CASSVLAGGSGDTQYF. CDR3 DNA sequence: TGTGCCAGCAGCGTATTAGCGGGGGGATCGGGGGATACGCAGTATTTT.